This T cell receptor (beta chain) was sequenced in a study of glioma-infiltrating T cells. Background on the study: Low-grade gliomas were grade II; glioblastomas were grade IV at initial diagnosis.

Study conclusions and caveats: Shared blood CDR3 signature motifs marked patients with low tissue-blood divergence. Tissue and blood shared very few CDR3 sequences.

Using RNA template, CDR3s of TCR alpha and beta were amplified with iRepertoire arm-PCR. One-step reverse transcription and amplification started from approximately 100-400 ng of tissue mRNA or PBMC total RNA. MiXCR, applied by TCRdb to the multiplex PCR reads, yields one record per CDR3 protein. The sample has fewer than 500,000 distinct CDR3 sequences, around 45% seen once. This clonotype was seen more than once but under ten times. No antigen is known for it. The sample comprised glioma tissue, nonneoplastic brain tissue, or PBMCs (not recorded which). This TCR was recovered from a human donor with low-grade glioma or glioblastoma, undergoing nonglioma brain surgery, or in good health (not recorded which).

In DNA form, the CDR3 reads TGTGCCAGCAACCGCGGATTAGGCTCCTACGAGCAGTACTTC. As protein: CASNRGLGSYEQYF. The chain combines TRBV28 with TRBJ2-7; D is unresolved. This CDR3 has 14 residues. Germline V gives CDR1 MDHEN, CDR2 SYDVKM. V lost 7 bases and J 0 bases, leaving 13 bases between the germline ends.